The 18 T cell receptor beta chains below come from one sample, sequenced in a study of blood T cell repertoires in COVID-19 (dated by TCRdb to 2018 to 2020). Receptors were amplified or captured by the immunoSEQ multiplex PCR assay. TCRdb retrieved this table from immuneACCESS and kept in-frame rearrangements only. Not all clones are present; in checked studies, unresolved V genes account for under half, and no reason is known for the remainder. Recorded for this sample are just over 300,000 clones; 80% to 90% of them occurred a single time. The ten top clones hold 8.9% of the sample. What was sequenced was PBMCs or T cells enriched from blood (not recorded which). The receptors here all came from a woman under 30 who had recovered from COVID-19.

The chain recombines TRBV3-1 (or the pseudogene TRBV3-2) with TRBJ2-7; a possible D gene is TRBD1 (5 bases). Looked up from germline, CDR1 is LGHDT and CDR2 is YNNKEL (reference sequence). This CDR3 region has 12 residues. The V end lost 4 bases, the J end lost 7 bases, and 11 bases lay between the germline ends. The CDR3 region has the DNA TGTGCCAGCAGCCCAGGGCTGTCAGAGCAGTACTTC. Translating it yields CASSPGLSEQYF.

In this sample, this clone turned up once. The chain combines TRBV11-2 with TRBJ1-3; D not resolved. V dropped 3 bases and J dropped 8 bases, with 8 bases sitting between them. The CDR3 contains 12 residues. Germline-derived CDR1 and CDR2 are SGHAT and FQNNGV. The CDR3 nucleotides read TGTGCCAGCAGCTTGGGCGGGGACACCATATATTTT. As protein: CASSLGGDTIYF.

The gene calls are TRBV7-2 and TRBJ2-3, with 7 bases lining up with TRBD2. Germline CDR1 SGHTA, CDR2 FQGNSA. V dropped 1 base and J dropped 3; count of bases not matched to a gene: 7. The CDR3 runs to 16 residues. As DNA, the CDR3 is TGTGCCAGCAGCTTAGGTGCTAGCGGCGGAACAGATACGCAGTATTTT. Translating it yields CASSLGASGGTDTQYF. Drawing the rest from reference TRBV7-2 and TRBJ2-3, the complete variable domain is GAGVSQSPSNKVTEKGKDVELRCDPISGHTALYWYRQSLGQGLEFLIYFQGNSAPDKSGLPSDRFSAERTGGSVSTLTIQRTQQEDSAVYLCASSLGASGGTDTQYFGPGTRLTVL.

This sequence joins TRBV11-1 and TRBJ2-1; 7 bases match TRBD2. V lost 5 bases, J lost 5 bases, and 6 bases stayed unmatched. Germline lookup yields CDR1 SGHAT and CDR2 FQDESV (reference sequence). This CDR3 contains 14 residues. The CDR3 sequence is CASSPGEGHNEQFF. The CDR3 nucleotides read TGTGCCAGCAGCCCCGGGGAGGGCCACAATGAGCAGTTCTTC.

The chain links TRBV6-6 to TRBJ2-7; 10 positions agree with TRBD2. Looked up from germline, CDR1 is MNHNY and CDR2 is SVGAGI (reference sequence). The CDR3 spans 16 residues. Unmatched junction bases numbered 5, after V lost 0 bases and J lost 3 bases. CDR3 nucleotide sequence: TGTGCCAGCAGTTACTCAATAGCGGGAGGTCTCTACGAGCAGTACTTC. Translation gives CASSYSIAGGLYEQYF.

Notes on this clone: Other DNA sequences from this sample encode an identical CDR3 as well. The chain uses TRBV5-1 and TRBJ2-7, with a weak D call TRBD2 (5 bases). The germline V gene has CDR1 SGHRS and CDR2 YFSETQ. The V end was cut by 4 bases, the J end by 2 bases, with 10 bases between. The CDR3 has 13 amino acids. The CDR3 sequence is CASSPGGPYEQYF. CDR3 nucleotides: TGCGCCAGCAGCCCCGGAGGCCCCTACGAGCAGTACTTC. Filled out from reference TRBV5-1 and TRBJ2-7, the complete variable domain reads KAGVTQTPRYLIKTRGQQVTLSCSPISGHRSVSWYQQTPGQGLQFLFEYFSETQRNKGNFPGRFSGRQFSNSRSEMNVSTLELGDSALYLCASSPGGPYEQYFGPGTRLTVT.

The DNA for the CDR3 is TGCAGCGTTGGGCGGGGGGGGCCATACAATGAGCAGTTCTTC. Amino acids: CSVGRGGPYNEQFF. This chain joins TRBV29-1 and TRBJ2-1; 9 nucleotides agree with TRBD2. J was trimmed by 4 bases and V by 4 bases; bases with no gene match: 5. CDR1 is SQVTM, CDR2 ANQGSEA, per germline. The CDR3 is 14 residues long.

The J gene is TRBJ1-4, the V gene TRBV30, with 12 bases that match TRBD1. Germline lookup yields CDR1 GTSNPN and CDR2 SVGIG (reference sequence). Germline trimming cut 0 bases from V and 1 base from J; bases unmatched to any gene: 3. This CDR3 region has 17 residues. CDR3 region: CAWSVGQGALTNEKLFF. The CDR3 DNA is TGTGCCTGGAGTGTGGGACAGGGGGCATTAACTAATGAAAAACTGTTTTTT.

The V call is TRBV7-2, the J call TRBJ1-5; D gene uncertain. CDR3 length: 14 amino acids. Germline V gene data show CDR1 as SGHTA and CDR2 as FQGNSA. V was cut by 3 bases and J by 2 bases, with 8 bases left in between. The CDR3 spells CASSFEGGNQPQHF. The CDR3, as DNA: TGTGCCAGCAGCTTCGAGGGAGGCAATCAGCCCCAGCATTTT. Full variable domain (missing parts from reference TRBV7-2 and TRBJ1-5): GAGVSQSPSNKVTEKGKDVELRCDPISGHTALYWYRQSLGQGLEFLIYFQGNSAPDKSGLPSDRFSAERTGGSVSTLTIQRTQQEDSAVYLCASSFEGGNQPQHFGDGTRLSIL.

The CDR3 nucleotides are TGTGCCAGCAGCCCACACTACAATGAGCAGTTCTTC. Its translation: CASSPHYNEQFF. This chain joins TRBV7-9 and TRBJ2-1; the D is unclear. Trimming left V 5 bases short and J 3 bases short, with 5 bases between. This CDR3 is built from 12 residues. Germline V gene sequence: CDR1 SEHNR, CDR2 FQNEAQ (reference sequence).

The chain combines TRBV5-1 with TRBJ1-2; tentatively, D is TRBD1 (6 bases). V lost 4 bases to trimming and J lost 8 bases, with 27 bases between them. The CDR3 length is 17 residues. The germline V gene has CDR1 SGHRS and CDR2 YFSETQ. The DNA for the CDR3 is TGCGCCAGCAGCAGACGCCTAGAAACAGGGACCCCCGGGGGCTACACCTTC. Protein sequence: CASSRRLETGTPGGYTF.

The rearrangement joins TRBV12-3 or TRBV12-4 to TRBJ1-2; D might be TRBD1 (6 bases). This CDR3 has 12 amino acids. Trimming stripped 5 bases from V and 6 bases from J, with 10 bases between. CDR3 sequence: CASSVTGDGYTF. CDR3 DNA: TGTGCCAGCAGTGTGACAGGAGATGGCTACACCTTC.

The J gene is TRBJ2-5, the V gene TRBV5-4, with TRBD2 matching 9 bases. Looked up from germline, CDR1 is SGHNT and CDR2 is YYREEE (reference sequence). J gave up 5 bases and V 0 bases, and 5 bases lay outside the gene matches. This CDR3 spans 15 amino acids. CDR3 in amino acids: CASSLGRGGSETQYF. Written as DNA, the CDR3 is TGTGCCAGCAGCTTGGGGCGGGGGGGCTCGGAGACCCAGTACTTC.

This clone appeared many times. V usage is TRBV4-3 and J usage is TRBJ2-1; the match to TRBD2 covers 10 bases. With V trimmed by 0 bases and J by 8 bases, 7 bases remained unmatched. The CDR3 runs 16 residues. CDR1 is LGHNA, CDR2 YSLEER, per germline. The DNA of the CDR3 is TGCGCCAGCAGCCAAGATTCAGCGGGGGGGCGGGATGAGCAGTTCTTC. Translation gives CASSQDSAGGRDEQFF.

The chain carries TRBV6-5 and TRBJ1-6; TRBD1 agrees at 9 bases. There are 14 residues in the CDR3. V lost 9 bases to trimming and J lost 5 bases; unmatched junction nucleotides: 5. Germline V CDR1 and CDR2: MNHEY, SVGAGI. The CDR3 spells CASGGDRDNSPLHF. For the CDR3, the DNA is TGTGCCAGTGGGGGGGACAGGGATAATTCACCCCTCCACTTT.

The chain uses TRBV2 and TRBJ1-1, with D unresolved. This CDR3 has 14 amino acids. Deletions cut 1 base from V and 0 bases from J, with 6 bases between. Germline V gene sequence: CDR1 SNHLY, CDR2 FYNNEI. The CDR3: CASSEGVMNTEAFF. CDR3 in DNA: TGTGCCAGCAGTGAAGGAGTTATGAACACTGAAGCTTTCTTT. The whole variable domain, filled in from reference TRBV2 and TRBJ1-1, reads EPEVTQTPSHQVTQMGQEVILRCVPISNHLYFYWYRQILGQKVEFLVSFYNNEISEKSEIFDDQFSVERPDGSNFTLKIRSTKLEDSAMYFCASSEGVMNTEAFFGQGTRLTVV.

CDR3 nucleotides: TGTGCCAGCAGTTTAATACGGGGCATTCAGTACTTC. It encodes CASSLIRGIQYF. V and J are TRBV12-3 or TRBV12-4 and TRBJ2-4, with D possibly being TRBD2 (5 bases). The CDR3 loop spans 12 amino acids. The V end was cut by 2 bases, the J end by 9 bases, with 8 bases between.

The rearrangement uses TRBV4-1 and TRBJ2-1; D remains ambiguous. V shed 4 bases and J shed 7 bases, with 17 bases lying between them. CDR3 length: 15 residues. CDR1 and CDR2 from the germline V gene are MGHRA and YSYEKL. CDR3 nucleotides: TGCGCCAGCAGCCCATTAACCTTGGTCGGGAATGAGCAGTTCTTC. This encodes CASSPLTLVGNEQFF.